This is a list of T cell receptor beta chains from one sample in a study of cytomegalovirus exposure and HLA in healthy donors. The repertoire was sequenced with immunoSEQ multiplex PCR; TCRdb's copy has only in-frame clones and lacks some. The table lists around 100,000 clones, over 60% of them singletons. Sequences were obtained from PBMCs. The source of these receptors is a young man in good health and CMV-seropositive. The CDR3 runs from the conserved cysteine through the conserved F or W. The D gene is left open where the match is weak. The size entry is marked missing in some rows and otherwise reads once, few, many or a size class.

v_call	clone_size	j_call	d_call	cdr3_aa	cdr3_nt
TRBV7-8	once	TRBJ1-1	TRBD1	CASSTRQGPAQAFF	TGTGCCAGCAGCACGAGACAGGGGCCCGCTCAAGCTTTCTTT
TRBV6-5	few	TRBJ1-2	TRBD1	CASRRTGGGYGYTF	TGTGCCAGCAGGCGGACAGGGGGGGGCTATGGCTACACCTTC
TRBV5-1	.	TRBJ2-5	TRBD2	CASSFAGGKETQYF	TGCGCCAGCAGCTTTGCGGGGGGGAAAGAGACCCAGTACTTC
TRBV6-5	.	TRBJ2-7	TRBD2	CASSYRASGGGEQYF	TGTGCCAGCAGTTACAGGGCTAGCGGGGGTGGCGAGCAGTACTTC
TRBV4-2	many	TRBJ1-2	TRBD1	CASSQVGTGGRYGYTF	TGTGCCAGCAGCCAAGTTGGGACAGGGGGCAGGTATGGCTACACCTTC
TRBV15	.	TRBJ1-4	TRBD1	CATRRGQANEKLFF	TGTGCCACCAGGCGGGGACAGGCGAATGAAAAACTGTTTTTT
TRBV6-5	.	TRBJ1-5	.	CASSYLGQGGNQPQHF	TGTGCCAGCAGTTACCTCGGGCAGGGAGGAAATCAGCCCCAGCATTTT
TRBV5-1	.	TRBJ1-1	.	CASSDQGNTEAFF	TGCGCCAGCAGCGACCAGGGGAACACTGAAGCTTTCTTT
TRBV5-1	.	TRBJ1-1	.	CASSLGTIGEAFF	TGCGCCAGCAGCTTGGGGACAATAGGAGAAGCTTTCTTT
TRBV28	.	TRBJ2-7	TRBD1	CASSSIGQGALYEQYF	TGTGCCAGCAGTTCCATCGGGCAGGGGGCTCTCTACGAGCAGTACTTC
TRBV28	.	TRBJ1-4	TRBD1	CASSLAQTRGREKLFF	TGTGCCAGCAGTTTGGCTCAGACAAGGGGGCGTGAAAAACTGTTTTTT
TRBV5-4	.	TRBJ2-5	.	CASSLESGDAETQYF	TGTGCCAGCAGCTTGGAGTCAGGGGATGCGGAGACCCAGTACTTC
TRBV5-1	.	TRBJ1-1	TRBD1	CASSLNRGQGNTEAFF	TGCGCCAGCAGCCTTAACAGGGGGCAGGGGAACACTGAAGCTTTCTTT
TRBV9	.	TRBJ2-2	TRBD1	CASSAPRDRGLFVNTGELFF	TGTGCCAGCAGCGCCCCCCGGGACAGGGGGCTCTTTGTTAACACCGGGGAGCTGTTTTTT
TRBV4-2	.	TRBJ1-5	.	CASSLRHNSNQPQHF	TGTGCCAGCAGCCTTAGACACAATAGCAATCAGCCCCAGCATTTT
TRBV5-1	.	TRBJ2-3	.	CASSGAGNTDTQYF	TGCGCCAGCAGCGGTGCCGGGAACACAGATACGCAGTATTTT
TRBV15	.	TRBJ2-4	.	CATSRDNRTIPKFLAKNIQYF	TGTGCCACCAGCAGAGATAATCGGACTATCCCTAAGTTTCTAGCCAAAAACATTCAGTACTTC
TRBV29-1	.	TRBJ2-5	TRBD1	CSVGQIQETQYF	TGCAGCGTGGGACAGATCCAAGAGACCCAGTACTTC
TRBV29-1	.	TRBJ1-3	TRBD1	CSGIGQGSGNTIYF	TGCAGCGGGATAGGACAGGGCTCTGGAAACACCATATATTTT
TRBV18	.	TRBJ2-7	.	CASAPAVDEQYF	TGTGCCAGCGCCCCCGCGGTCGACGAGCAGTACTTC
TRBV2	.	TRBJ1-6	.	CASSGQASRSSPLHF	TGTGCCAGCAGTGGACAGGCCTCTAGGAGTTCACCCCTCCACTTT
TRBV28	once	TRBJ1-6	.	CASSLRGLSRNSPLHF	TGTGCCAGCAGTTTAAGGGGATTGTCACGGAATTCACCCCTCCACTTT
TRBV10-2	few	TRBJ1-2	.	CASTAENYGYTF	TGCGCCAGCACGGCGGAAAACTATGGCTACACCTTC
TRBV27	.	TRBJ1-1	.	CASSLNGGMNTEAFF	TGTGCCAGCAGTTTAAACGGGGGAATGAACACTGAAGCTTTCTTT
TRBV9	once	TRBJ1-2	TRBD1	CASSVDRGSGYTF	TGTGCCAGCAGCGTAGACAGGGGGTCTGGCTACACCTTC
TRBV19	.	TRBJ2-7	TRBD1	CASNQGAGEQYF	TGTGCCAGTAATCAGGGGGCCGGCGAGCAGTACTTC
TRBV9	.	TRBJ2-7	.	CASSVGSGRGSEQYF	TGTGCCAGCAGCGTAGGTTCTGGACGGGGATCCGAGCAGTACTTC
TRBV27	.	TRBJ2-1	TRBD2	CASSLNGGAYYNEQFF	TGTGCCAGCAGTTTGAACGGGGGGGCGTACTACAATGAGCAGTTCTTC
TRBV29-1	.	TRBJ2-1	TRBD1	CSVVGQGEWSEQFF	TGCAGCGTTGTCGGACAGGGGGAATGGAGTGAGCAGTTCTTC